Sequencing of this TCR beta chain was carried out in a study of blood T cells in healthy people across ages. Study observations and caveats: A conclusive naive versus antigen-experienced comparison was prevented by the unsorted PBMCs.

The V gene's germline CDR1 is SGDLS and CDR2 YYNGEE. The CDR3 extends over 17 amino acids. PCR was performed a second time for 7 to 11 cycles using a sample-barcoded 5' primer and a J-beta primer mix. TCRdb analysed the 5' RACE reads with MiXCR anew, one entry per CDR3 protein. The profile shows around 820,000 distinct CDR3 sequences, just under 25% of them singletons. For this clonotype: Its target is not known. A junction end diverges from the germline sequence, so it may reflect a read error.

These data were likewise used in another study, on T cells of mothers and their children. From that second work: Nine systemically healthy Caucasian donors: three mothers, six children.

This TCR came from a boy between 10 and 17 years old in good health. V usage is TRBV9 and J usage is TRBJ2-5, with TRBD2 identical over 10 bases. Sample: blood. Written as DNA, the CDR3 is TGTGCCAGCGGCGTAGCTTCGTGGAGCGGGGGGGGCGAGACCCAGTACTTC. Translation: CASGVASWSGGGETQYF. Supplemented by reference TRBV9 and TRBJ2-5, the full variable domain reads DSGVTQTPKHLITATGQRVTLRCSPRSGDLSVYWYQQSLDQGLQFLIQYYNGEERAKGNILERFSAQQFPDLHSELNLSSLELGDSALYFCASGVASWSGGGETQYFGPGTRLLVL.